This T cell receptor (beta chain) derives from a study of T cell responses to AZD1222 COVID-19 vaccine. Study at large: Researchers grouped second doses given at about 4 or about 12 weeks into one pool. Study-level points and caveats: Close to half of all spike-specific TCRs reportedly target regions of the variants that are unmutated. Donors in the cohort were predominantly white British and more often female, and clonal diversity was possibly underestimated.

The data were produced by immunoSEQ multiplex PCR, yet TCRdb's version contains in-frame clones alone and is incomplete. The data show just under 95,000 clones, about nine tenths seen once. Worth noting for this clone: Its target is unknown.

This CDR3 has 14 residues. V was cut by 1 base and J by 6 bases, with 12 bases left in between. Germline V gives CDR1 LGHDT, CDR2 YNNKEL (reference sequence). This clonotype was sampled from an adult in good health. The sequences come from peripheral blood, collected on day 0 of AZD1222 vaccination. This sequence joins TRBV3-1 (or the pseudogene TRBV3-2) and TRBJ1-1; D not resolved. The chain's CDR3 is CASSQVGWVPEAFF. CDR3 coding DNA: TGTGCCAGCAGCCAAGTCGGATGGGTGCCTGAAGCTTTCTTT.